A single T cell receptor beta chain is shown here with its context. The method was immunoSEQ multiplex PCR; TCRdb's version includes in-frame clones alone and lacks a portion of them. Of over 45,000 clones in the sample, about 86% are singletons; the top ten hold about 20%. The source of the sample is a study of PD-L1 blockade in urothelial cancer. Study details: The study recovered a median of around 130,000 T cells per blood sample.

Time point noted: pretreatment peripheral blood. V was clipped by 6 bases and J by 0 bases; unmatched bases: 6. Germline-derived CDR1 and CDR2 are SGHNT and YYREEE (reference sequence). CDR3 size: 14 residues. The sequence came from a man between 60 and 75 years old with urothelial cancer. This chain links TRBV5-4 with TRBJ2-7; 7 positions agree with TRBD2. This specimen was PBMCs, taken around atezolizumab (anti-PD-L1) treatment. CDR3 coding DNA: TGTGCCAGCACCCAGAGCGGGGTCTCCTACGAGCAGTACTTC. Its translation is CASTQSGVSYEQYF.